Described below is a single T cell receptor (beta chain) sequence and its context. This sample was taken from a study of cytomegalovirus exposure and HLA in healthy donors. V was clipped by 5 bases and J by 2 bases, with 16 bases between them. Germline CDR1 MNHEY, CDR2 SVGAGI. This CDR3 spans 15 amino acids. The study ran its PCR with 60 Vbeta and 13 Jbeta primers. Libraries were prepared by immunoSEQ multiplex PCR; TCRdb keeps only in-frame clonotypes and omits some of them. The data contain around 140,000 clones, about 79% of them singletons. This clonotype was obtained from a female donor in good health and CMV-seropositive. Sequencing input: PBMCs. V usage is TRBV6-5 and J usage is TRBJ2-7; D is perhaps TRBD1 (5 bases). CDR3 loop: CASSKDKASPYEQYF. CDR3 coding DNA: TGTGCCAGCAGTAAGGACAAGGCCTCTCCCTACGAGCAGTACTTC.